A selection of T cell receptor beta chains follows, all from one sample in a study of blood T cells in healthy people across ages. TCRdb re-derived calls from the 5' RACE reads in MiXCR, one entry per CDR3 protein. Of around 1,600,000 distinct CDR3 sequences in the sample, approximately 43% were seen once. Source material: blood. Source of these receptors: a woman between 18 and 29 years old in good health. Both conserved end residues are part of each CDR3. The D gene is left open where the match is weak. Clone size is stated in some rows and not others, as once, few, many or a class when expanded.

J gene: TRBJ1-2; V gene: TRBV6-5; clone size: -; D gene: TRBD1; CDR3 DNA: TGTGCCAGCAGCCTGGACAGGGATTCTAACTATGGCTACACCTTC; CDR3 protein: CASSLDRDSNYGYTF
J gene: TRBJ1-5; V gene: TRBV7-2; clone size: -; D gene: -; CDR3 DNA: TGTGCCAGCAGCTTAAAATGGGACAATCAGCCCCAGCATTTT; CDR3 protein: CASSLKWDNQPQHF
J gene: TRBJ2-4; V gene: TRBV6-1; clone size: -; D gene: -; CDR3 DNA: TGTGCCAGCAGGACAGTTGAAAACATTCAGTACTTC; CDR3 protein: CASRTVENIQYF
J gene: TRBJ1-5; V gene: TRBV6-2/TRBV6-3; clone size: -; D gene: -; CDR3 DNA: TGTGCCAGCAGCTCTGATAGGCCTTATAGCAATCAGCCCCAGCATTTT; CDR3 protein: CASSSDRPYSNQPQHF
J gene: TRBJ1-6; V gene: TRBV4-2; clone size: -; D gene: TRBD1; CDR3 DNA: TGTGCCAGCAGCCAAGTCTTGCCGGGACAGGGGGATTCACCCCTCCACTTT; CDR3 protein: CASSQVLPGQGDSPLHF
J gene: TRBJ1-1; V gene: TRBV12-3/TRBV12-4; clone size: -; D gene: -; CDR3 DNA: TGTGCCAGCTCCCACGGGACACCGAACACTGAAGCTTTCTTT; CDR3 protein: CASSHGTPNTEAFF
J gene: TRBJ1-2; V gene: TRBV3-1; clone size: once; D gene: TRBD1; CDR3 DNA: TGTGCCAGCAGCCATCGGGACAGTGCCCCAGATGGCTACACCTTC; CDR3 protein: CASSHRDSAPDGYTF
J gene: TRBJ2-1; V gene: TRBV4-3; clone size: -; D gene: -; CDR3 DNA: TGCGCCAGCAGCCAAGAAGGGAGGCAGGGGTACAATGAGCAGTTCTTC; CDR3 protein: CASSQEGRQGYNEQFF
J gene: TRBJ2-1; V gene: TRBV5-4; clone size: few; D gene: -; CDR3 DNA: TGTGCCAGCAGCTCAACAGGGCACAATGAGCAGTTCTTC; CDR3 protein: CASSSTGHNEQFF
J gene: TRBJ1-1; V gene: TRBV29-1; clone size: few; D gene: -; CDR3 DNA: TGCAGCGCCCAGGGACTGGTCACTGAAGCTTTCTTT; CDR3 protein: CSAQGLVTEAFF
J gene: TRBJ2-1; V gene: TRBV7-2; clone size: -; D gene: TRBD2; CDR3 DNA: TGTGCCAGCAGCGCGTCAATGGGGGGGTCCTACAATGAGCAGTTCTTC; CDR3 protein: CASSASMGGSYNEQFF
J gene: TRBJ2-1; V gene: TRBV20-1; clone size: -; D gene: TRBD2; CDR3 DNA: TGCAGTGCTTACGGGACTAGCGGGGGGGCTGGGCAGTTCTTC; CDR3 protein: CSAYGTSGGAGQFF
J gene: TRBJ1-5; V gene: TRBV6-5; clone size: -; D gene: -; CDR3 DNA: TGTGCCAGTAGGGGGTGGAATCAGCCCCAGCATTTT; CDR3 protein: CASRGWNQPQHF
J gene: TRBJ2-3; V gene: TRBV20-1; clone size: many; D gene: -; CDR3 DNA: TGCAGTGCTGATCTCCCTCAGGCAGATACGCAGTATTTT; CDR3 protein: CSADLPQADTQYF
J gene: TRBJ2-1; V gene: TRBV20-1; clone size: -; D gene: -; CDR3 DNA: TGCAGTGCTAGAGCGCAGGCTAGCTCCTACAATGAGCAGTTCTTC; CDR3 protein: CSARAQASSYNEQFF
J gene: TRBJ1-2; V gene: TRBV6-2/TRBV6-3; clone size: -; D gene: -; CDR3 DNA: TGTGCCAGCAGCCGCACAAGGGGGTCTGGCTACACCTTC; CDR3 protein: CASSRTRGSGYTF
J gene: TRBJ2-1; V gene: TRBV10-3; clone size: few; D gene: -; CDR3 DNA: TGTGCCATCAGTGATCTAGCAGCGAACAATGAGCAGTTCTTC; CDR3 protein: CAISDLAANNEQFF
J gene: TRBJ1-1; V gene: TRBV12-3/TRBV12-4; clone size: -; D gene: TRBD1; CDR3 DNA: TGTGCCAGCAGTTCTTCCCAGGGGGCTTCGCCCTATACTGAAGCTTTCTTT; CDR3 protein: CASSSSQGASPYTEAFF
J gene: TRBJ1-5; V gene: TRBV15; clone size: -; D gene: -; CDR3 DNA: TGTGCCACCAGCCACTATTGGGACGGAGCGCACCAGCCCCAGCATTTT; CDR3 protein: CATSHYWDGAHQPQHF
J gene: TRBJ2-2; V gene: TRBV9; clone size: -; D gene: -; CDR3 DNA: TGTGCCAGCAATTTGGAAGCGAACACCGGGGAGCTGTTTTTT; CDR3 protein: CASNLEANTGELFF
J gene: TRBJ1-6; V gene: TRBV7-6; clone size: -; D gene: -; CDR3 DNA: TGTGCCAGCAGCTTGGGTCCTAACCTCCACTTT; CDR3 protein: CASSLGPNLHF
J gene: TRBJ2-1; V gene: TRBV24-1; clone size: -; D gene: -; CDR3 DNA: TGTGCCACCAGTGATCCCGCCGCTGCCAGGGGTAGAAATGAGCAGTTCTTC; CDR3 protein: CATSDPAAARGRNEQFF
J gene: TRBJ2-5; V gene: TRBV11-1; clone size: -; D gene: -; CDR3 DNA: TGTGCCAGCAGCTTAGACTTATTCGACGCTCCCCTGGAGACCCAGTACTTC; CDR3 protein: CASSLDLFDAPLETQYF
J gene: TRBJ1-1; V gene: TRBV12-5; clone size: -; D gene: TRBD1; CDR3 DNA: TGTGCTAGTGGCCCCTTCGACCGGGACAGAAACACTGAAGCTTTCTTT; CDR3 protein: CASGPFDRDRNTEAFF
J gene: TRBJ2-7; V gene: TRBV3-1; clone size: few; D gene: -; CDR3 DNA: TGTGCCAGCAGCCAAGACCTCCGGACAGCTATCTACGAGCAGTACTTC; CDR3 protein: CASSQDLRTAIYEQYF
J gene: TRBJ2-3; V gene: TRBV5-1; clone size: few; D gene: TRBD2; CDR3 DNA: TGCGCCAGCAACGGGGGGGCAGATGATACGCAGTATTTT; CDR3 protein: CASNGGADDTQYF
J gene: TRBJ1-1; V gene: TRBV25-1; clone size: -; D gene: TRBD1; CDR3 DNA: TGTGCCAGCAGTGAATTGGGGACAGGCCAGGACACTGAAGCTTTCTTT; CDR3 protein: CASSELGTGQDTEAFF
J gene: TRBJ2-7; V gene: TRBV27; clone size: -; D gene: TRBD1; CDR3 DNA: TGTGCCAGCGGGGTGGGGACAGGGACCTACAATGAGCAGTACTTC; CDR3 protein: CASGVGTGTYNEQYF
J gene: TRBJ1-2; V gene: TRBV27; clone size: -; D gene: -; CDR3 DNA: TGTGCCAGCAGTTTAAAGGGGAGTGGGTCTAACTATGGCTACACCTTC; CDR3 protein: CASSLKGSGSNYGYTF
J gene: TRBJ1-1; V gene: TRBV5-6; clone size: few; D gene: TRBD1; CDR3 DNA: TGTGCCAGCAGCGGGACCACAGGGGTGAACACTGAAGCTTTCTTT; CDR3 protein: CASSGTTGVNTEAFF
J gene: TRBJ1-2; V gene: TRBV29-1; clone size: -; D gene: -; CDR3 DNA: TGCAGCGTTGTCGGCAGCTCCCCTTTCTATGGCTACACCTTC; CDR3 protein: CSVVGSSPFYGYTF
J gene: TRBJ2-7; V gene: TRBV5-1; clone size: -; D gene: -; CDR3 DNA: TGCGTCAGTTCGGGACTTGTTACCTACGAGCAGTACTTC; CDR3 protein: CVSSGLVTYEQYF
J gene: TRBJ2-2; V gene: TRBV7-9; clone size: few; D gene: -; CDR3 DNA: TGTGCCAGCAGCTTGAGAACGAACACCGGGGAGCTGTTTTTT; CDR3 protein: CASSLRTNTGELFF
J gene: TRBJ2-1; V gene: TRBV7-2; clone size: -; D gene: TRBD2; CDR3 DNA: TGTGCCAGCAGCATAGTAGTAGCGGGGCCCAATGAGCAGTTCTTC; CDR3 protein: CASSIVVAGPNEQFF
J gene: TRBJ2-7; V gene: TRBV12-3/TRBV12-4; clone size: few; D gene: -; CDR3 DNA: TGTGCCAGCAGTCCGCCGACAGGACCCTACGAGCAGTACTTC; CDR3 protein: CASSPPTGPYEQYF
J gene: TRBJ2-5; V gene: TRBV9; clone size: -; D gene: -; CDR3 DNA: TGTGCCAGCAGCGTAGCCCAAGGCCAAGAGGCCCAGTACTTC; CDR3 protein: CASSVAQGQEAQYF
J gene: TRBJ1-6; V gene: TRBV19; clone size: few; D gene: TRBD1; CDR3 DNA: TGTGCCAGTAGTATCCAGGGGGCTCGGGATTCACCCCTCCACTTT; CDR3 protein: CASSIQGARDSPLHF
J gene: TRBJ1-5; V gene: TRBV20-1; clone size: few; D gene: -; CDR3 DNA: TGCAGTGCTAGGTCCAGGGGAGCATATAGCAATCAGCCCCAGCATTTT; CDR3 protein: CSARSRGAYSNQPQHF
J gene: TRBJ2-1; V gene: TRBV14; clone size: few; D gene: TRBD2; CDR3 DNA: TGTGCCAGCAGCCCGGGGACTAGCGCCCAAGGGGGAGGGCAGTTCTTC; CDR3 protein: CASSPGTSAQGGGQFF
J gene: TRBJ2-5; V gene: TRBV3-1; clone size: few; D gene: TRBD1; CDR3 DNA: TGTGCCAGCAGCAGTCGGACAGGGGGTCGGGAGACCCAGTACTTC; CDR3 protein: CASSSRTGGRETQYF
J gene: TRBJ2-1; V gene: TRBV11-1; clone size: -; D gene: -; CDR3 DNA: TGTGCCAGCAGCTTAGCCACTAGAAATGAGCAGTTCTTC; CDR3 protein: CASSLATRNEQFF
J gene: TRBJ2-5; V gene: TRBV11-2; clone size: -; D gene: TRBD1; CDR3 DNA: TGTGCCAGCAGCCGTGGGATGACAGGGGGTTTTGATGAGCAGTACTTC; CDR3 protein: CASSRGMTGGFDEQYF
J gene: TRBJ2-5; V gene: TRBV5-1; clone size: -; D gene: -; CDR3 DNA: TGCGCCAGCAGCTTGCCCGGGACAAATAAAGAGACCCAGTACTTC; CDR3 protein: CASSLPGTNKETQYF
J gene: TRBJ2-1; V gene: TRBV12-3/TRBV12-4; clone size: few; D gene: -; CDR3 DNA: TGTGCCAGCAGTTCCCTCCCCACTAGCCGCAATGAGCAGTTCTTC; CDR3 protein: CASSSLPTSRNEQFF
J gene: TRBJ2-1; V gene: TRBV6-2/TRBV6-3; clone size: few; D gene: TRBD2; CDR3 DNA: TGTGCCAGCAGCCTCCGAGGAGCGGGGGTCTCCTACAATGAGCAGTTCTTC; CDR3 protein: CASSLRGAGVSYNEQFF
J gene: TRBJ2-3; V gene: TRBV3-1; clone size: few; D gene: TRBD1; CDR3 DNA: TGTGCCAGCAGCCCCGGACAGGGGGCGATTGGTTTCGATACGCAGTATTTT; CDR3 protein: CASSPGQGAIGFDTQYF
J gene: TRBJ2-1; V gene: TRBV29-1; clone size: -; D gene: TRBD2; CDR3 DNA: TGCAGCGTGAGGAAGGCCCGACTAGCGGACTACAATGAGCAGTTCTTC; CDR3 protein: CSVRKARLADYNEQFF
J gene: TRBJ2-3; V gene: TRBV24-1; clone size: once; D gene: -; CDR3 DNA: TGTGCCACCAGTACCCTAAGCCGGCCAGATACGCAGTATTTT; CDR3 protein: CATSTLSRPDTQYF
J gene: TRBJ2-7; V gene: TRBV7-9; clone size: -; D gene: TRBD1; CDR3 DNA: TGTGCCAGCAGCTGGGCCGGGACAGGGGATATCTACGAGCAGTACTTC; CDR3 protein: CASSWAGTGDIYEQYF
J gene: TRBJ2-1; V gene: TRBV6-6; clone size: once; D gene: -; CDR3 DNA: TGTGCCAGCAGCTGGTCTGGGAATGAGCAGTTCTTC; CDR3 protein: CASSWSGNEQFF
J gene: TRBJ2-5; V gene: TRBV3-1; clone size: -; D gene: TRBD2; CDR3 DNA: TGTGCCAGCAGCCGACTAGCAGAAAACAATGAGCAGTACTTC; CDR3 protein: CASSRLAENNEQYF
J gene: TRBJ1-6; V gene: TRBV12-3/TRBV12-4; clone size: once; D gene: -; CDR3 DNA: TGTGCCAGCAGTTTTACAGGATCAGTCCAGAGTCTCCTCCACTTT; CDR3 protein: CASSFTGSVQSLLHF
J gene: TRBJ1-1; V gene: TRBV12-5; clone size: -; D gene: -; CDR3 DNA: TGTGCTAGTGGTTTGGACTATGATTGGAACACTGAAGCTTTCTTT; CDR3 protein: CASGLDYDWNTEAFF
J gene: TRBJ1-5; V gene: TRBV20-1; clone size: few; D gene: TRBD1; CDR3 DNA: TGCAGTGCTAGAGATCCAGGACAGGGCAATCAGCCCCAGCATTTT; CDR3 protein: CSARDPGQGNQPQHF
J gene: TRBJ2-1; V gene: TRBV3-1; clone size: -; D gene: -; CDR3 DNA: TGTGCCAGCAGCCAATTCCGGGTATGCGGAGATGAGCAGTTCTTC; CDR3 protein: CASSQFRVCGDEQFF